This TCR beta chain came from a study of blood T cell repertoires in COVID-19. Across the whole study: The samples span acute and convalescent COVID-19 from the United States, Italy and Spain. The cDNA or gDNA used as material had been derived from T cells, B-cell-depleted T cells, or PBMCs.

Germline V lookup: CDR1 SEHNR, CDR2 FQNEAQ (reference sequence). The CDR3 is 14 amino acids. The V and J ends lost 6 bases and 1 base respectively, with 12 bases between them. Source study methods: Scientists estimated how many nucleated cells there were by amplifying reference gene primers. Sequenced by immunoSEQ multiplex PCR; TCRdb stores in-frame clones only, minus some. Clonal size and the V and J genes are those of that table, whereas D and trimming came from the DNA. There are about 190,000 clones in the sample; 70% to 90% occur only once, and 1% to 1.4% lies in the top ten. This chain joins TRBV7-9 and TRBJ1-1; D call uncertain. This TCR was recovered from a man aged 30 to 39 with acute or convalescent COVID-19. Source material: peripheral blood. This chain's CDR3 is CASRSLGENTEAFF. The CDR3 DNA reads as TGTGCCAGCAGATCCCTAGGTGAGAACACTGAAGCTTTCTTT.